This T cell receptor (beta chain) emerged from a study of cytomegalovirus exposure and HLA in healthy donors. The junction had 2 bases not matched to a gene; V was cut back by 5 bases and J by 6 bases. The length of the CDR3 is 12 residues. Germline CDR1 is SEHNR and CDR2 is FQNEAQ (reference sequence). This clone was picked up a small number of times. With 60 Vbeta and 13 Jbeta primers, the PCR was carried out. Profiling relied on immunoSEQ multiplex PCR, and the TCRdb table lists in-frame clones only, not all of them. The repertoire holds about 140,000 clones, with around 77% as singletons. This receptor was identified in a man between 18 and 35 years old in good health and CMV-seronegative. The chain links TRBV7-9 to TRBJ1-1; 8 bases line up with TRBD1. The sample was PBMCs. CDR3 sequence: CASSPQGAEAFF. In nucleotides, the CDR3 is TGTGCCAGCAGCCCACAGGGGGCTGAAGCTTTCTTT.